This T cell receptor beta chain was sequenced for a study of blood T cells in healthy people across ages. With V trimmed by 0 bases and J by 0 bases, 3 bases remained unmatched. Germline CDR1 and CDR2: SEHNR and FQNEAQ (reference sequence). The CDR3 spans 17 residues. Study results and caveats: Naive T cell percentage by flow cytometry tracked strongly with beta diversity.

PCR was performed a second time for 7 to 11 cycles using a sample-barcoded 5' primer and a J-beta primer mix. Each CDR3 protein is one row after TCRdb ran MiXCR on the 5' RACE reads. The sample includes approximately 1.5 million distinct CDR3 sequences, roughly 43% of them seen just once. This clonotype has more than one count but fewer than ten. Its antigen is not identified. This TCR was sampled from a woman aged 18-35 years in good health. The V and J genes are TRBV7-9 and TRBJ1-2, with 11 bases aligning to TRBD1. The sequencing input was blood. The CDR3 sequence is CASSLADRGPANYGYTF. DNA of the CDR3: TGTGCCAGCAGCTTAGCGGACAGGGGGCCAGCTAACTATGGCTACACCTTC.